The 29 T cell receptor beta chains listed next were all sequenced from one sample in a study of OX40 agonist ivuxolimab in advanced cancers. Sequencing was performed with immunoSEQ multiplex PCR; in TCRdb, only in-frame clones are kept and a portion is missing. This sample has approximately 60,000 clones; 65% to 85% occur once, and the top ten carry 0.55% to 0.65%. Specimen: CD4+ or CD8+ T cells sorted from blood, collected in a trial of the OX40 agonist ivuxolimab. The receptors were sampled from an adult with an advanced solid tumor such as melanoma, head and neck, liver or kidney cancer.

V usage is TRBV6-5 and J usage is TRBJ2-7, with 8 bases that match TRBD2. V lost 10 bases, J lost 2 bases, and 10 bases stayed unmatched. The CDR3 is 14 residues long. Per germline, CDR1 MNHEY and CDR2 SVGAGI. The CDR3 nucleotides read TGTGCCACGGCCAACGGGGGGGGGCCCTACGAGCAGTACTTC. It encodes CATANGGGPYEQYF.

V usage is TRBV7-8 and J usage is TRBJ2-6; the D is unclear. Germline CDR1 reads SGHVS; CDR2 reads FQNEAQ. The CDR3 spans 16 residues. Trimming pared 3 bases from V and 0 bases from J, leaving 9 bases between. The DNA of the CDR3 is TGTGCCAGCAGCTTCTTACGTTACTCTGGGGCCAACGTCCTGACTTTC. This encodes CASSFLRYSGANVLTF.

The rearrangement links TRBV5-1 to TRBJ2-1; 10 positions match TRBD2. This CDR3 is 18 amino acids long. Germline trimming cut 5 bases from V and 0 bases from J; bases unmatched to any gene: 11. Germline loops: CDR1 SGHRS, CDR2 YFSETQ. The CDR3 protein is CASRPIAGGHLSYNEQFF. CDR3 nucleotide sequence: TGCGCCAGCAGACCCATAGCGGGGGGACACCTCTCCTACAATGAGCAGTTCTTC.

This chain uses TRBV15 with TRBJ2-1, with a weak D call TRBD1 (6 bases). V lost 7 bases to trimming and J lost 10 bases, with 14 bases between them. The CDR3 runs 12 residues. The germline gives CDR1 LNHNV, CDR2 YYDKDF (reference sequence). The CDR3 here is CATTQDRGEQFF. The CDR3 DNA reads as TGTGCCACCACCCAGGACAGAGGAGAGCAGTTCTTC. The full variable domain, completed using reference TRBV15 and TRBJ2-1, is DAMVIQNPRYQVTQFGKPVTLSCSQTLNHNVMYWYQQKSSQAPKLLFHYYDKDFNNEADTPDNFQSRRPNTSFCFLDIRSPGLGDTAMYLCATTQDRGEQFFGPGTRLTVL.

The chain joins TRBV5-5 to TRBJ2-2; 9 positions match TRBD1. V lost 3 bases to trimming and J lost 1 base; unmatched junction nucleotides: 1. This CDR3 has 15 amino acids. Germline V lookup: CDR1 SGHKS, CDR2 YYEKEE (reference sequence). As DNA, the CDR3 is TGTGCCAGCAGCTGGGGACAGGGGAACACCGGGGAGCTGTTTTTT. It specifies CASSWGQGNTGELFF.

The chain uses TRBV7-8 and TRBJ1-4; D remains ambiguous. V shed 1 base and J shed 8 bases, with 8 bases lying between them. The CDR3 has 13 amino acids. CDR1 is SGHVS and CDR2 is FQNEAQ in the germline V gene. CDR3 residues: CASSLERREKLFF. CDR3 coding DNA: TGTGCCAGCAGCTTAGAGAGGAGGGAAAAACTGTTTTTT. Full variable domain (missing parts from reference TRBV7-8 and TRBJ1-4): GAGVSQSPRYKVAKRGQDVALRCDPISGHVSLFWYQQALGQGPEFLTYFQNEAQLDKSGLPSDRFFAERPEGSVSTLKIQRTQQEDSAVYLCASSLERREKLFFGSGTQLSVL.

V usage is TRBV6-6 and J usage is TRBJ1-5; 10 nucleotides match TRBD1. Germline V gene lookup returns CDR1 MNHNY and CDR2 SVGAGI (reference sequence). The CDR3 has 14 residues. Germline trimming cut 6 bases from V and 6 bases from J; bases unmatched to any gene: 5. CDR3 residues: CASRDRGEGQPQHF. The DNA of the CDR3 is TGTGCCAGCAGGGACAGGGGGGAGGGTCAGCCCCAGCATTTT.

CDR3 coding DNA: TGTGCCAGCATGCCCTTGGGGCTGAACACTGAAGCTTTCTTT. It is translated as CASMPLGLNTEAFF. The chain combines TRBV6-5 with TRBJ1-1; the D gene is possibly TRBD1 (5 bases). This CDR3 is built from 14 residues. Germline V CDR1 and CDR2: MNHEY, SVGAGI. Trimming cost V 7 bases and J 0 bases, with 12 bases left between them.

The chain carries TRBV7-3 and TRBJ2-2, with 12 bases aligning to TRBD2. Trimming cost V 3 bases and J 5 bases; bases outside gene matches: 7. This CDR3 comprises 17 residues. The V gene's germline CDR1 is SGHTA and CDR2 FQGTGA. The chain's CDR3 is CASSFTSGGTGTGELFF. The CDR3 region has the DNA TGTGCCAGCAGCTTTACTAGCGGGGGGACCGGGACCGGGGAGCTGTTTTTT.

The rearrangement uses TRBV5-4 and TRBJ2-5, with D uncertain. The CDR3 is 13 residues long. V was shortened by 1 base and J by 3 bases, with 7 bases between the two germline ends. The germline gives CDR1 SGHNT, CDR2 YYREEE (reference sequence). CDR3 DNA sequence: TGTGCCAGCAGCTTGCGGACCGAAGAGACCCAGTACTTC. This codes for CASSLRTEETQYF.

The genes are TRBV10-3 and TRBJ2-1, with 11 bases matching TRBD2. Germline trimming cut 0 bases from V and 3 bases from J; bases unmatched to any gene: 16. From germline, CDR1 is ENHRY and CDR2 SYGVKD. This CDR3 contains 21 residues. The CDR3 reads CAISESIFSQTGTSGYNEQFF. CDR3 DNA: TGTGCCATCAGTGAGTCGATTTTCTCCCAGACCGGGACTAGCGGCTACAATGAGCAGTTCTTC.

The V gene is TRBV7-8, the J gene TRBJ2-5; possibly TRBD2 for D (6 bases). The germline V gene has CDR1 SGHVS and CDR2 FQNEAQ. V lost 1 base, J lost 5 bases, and 11 bases lay in between. The CDR3 length is 14 residues. Written as DNA, the CDR3 is TGTGCCAGCAGCTTAGAGACGGGGAGGGAGACCCAGTACTTC. As protein: CASSLETGRETQYF.

This clone was seen a handful of times. The rearrangement uses TRBV15 and TRBJ2-1, with 7 bases fitting TRBD2. V was clipped by 3 bases and J by 6 bases; unmatched bases: 20. The CDR3 contains 19 residues. Looked up from germline, CDR1 is LNHNV and CDR2 is YYDKDF (reference sequence). The CDR3 coding sequence is TGTGCCACCAGCAGTGGAAAGAGCTTGGGAGGGGCGTCTAGCAATGAGCAGTTCTTC. This encodes CATSSGKSLGGASSNEQFF.

The rearrangement links TRBV30 to TRBJ2-1; D is undetermined. Germline V lookup: CDR1 GTSNPN, CDR2 SVGIG (reference sequence). The CDR3 contains 16 residues. Trimming shortened V by 0 bases and J by 4 bases, and 16 bases separated the two germline ends. For the CDR3, the DNA is TGTGCCTGGAGTGTATACGGTTTGATCGCTTACAATGAGCAGTTCTTC. Translation: CAWSVYGLIAYNEQFF.

This sequence joins TRBV7-6 and TRBJ1-1, with D unclear. Germline V lookup: CDR1 SGHVS, CDR2 FNYEAQ. This CDR3 spans 13 amino acids. Trimming pared 1 base from V and 1 base from J, leaving 4 bases between. The CDR3 region is CASSLVGNTEAFF. In DNA form, the CDR3 reads TGTGCCAGCAGCTTAGTGGGGAACACTGAAGCTTTCTTT.

The V gene is TRBV5-1, the J gene TRBJ1-1; 10 bases map to TRBD1. Trimming took 4 bases from V and 0 from J; bases not matched to a gene: 9. Germline assignment: CDR1 SGHRS and CDR2 YFSETQ. This CDR3 spans 17 amino acids. CDR3 bases: TGCGCCAGCAGCCCGGGACAGGGGAAGGGAATGAACACTGAAGCTTTCTTT. It yields the protein CASSPGQGKGMNTEAFF. Looking up the rest from reference TRBV5-1 and TRBJ1-1 gives the full variable domain: KAGVTQTPRYLIKTRGQQVTLSCSPISGHRSVSWYQQTPGQGLQFLFEYFSETQRNKGNFPGRFSGRQFSNSRSEMNVSTLELGDSALYLCASSPGQGKGMNTEAFFGQGTRLTVV.

This rearrangement joins TRBV19 to TRBJ1-2, with D maybe TRBD1 (6 bases). V was clipped by 3 bases and J by 2 bases, with 16 bases between them. There are 16 residues in the CDR3. Per the germline V gene, CDR1 is LNHDA and CDR2 is SQIVND (reference sequence). CDR3 sequence reads: CASSMRTAQFNYGYTF. The CDR3 DNA follows: TGTGCCAGTAGTATGAGGACAGCGCAGTTCAACTATGGCTACACCTTC.

The chain couples TRBV11-1 to TRBJ2-7, with TRBD1 identical over 8 bases. The CDR3 is 14 residues long. V lost 4 bases, J lost 2 bases, and 4 bases stayed unmatched. Germline-derived CDR1 and CDR2 are SGHAT and FQDESV (reference sequence). CDR3 DNA: TGTGCCAGCAGCTCCGGACAGGGCACCTACGAGCAGTACTTC. It is translated as CASSSGQGTYEQYF.

The V gene is TRBV9, the J gene TRBJ2-4; 9 nucleotides line up with TRBD2. Trimming cost V 7 bases and J 6 bases; bases outside gene matches: 5. CDR3 length: 13 amino acids. Germline values: CDR1 SGDLS, CDR2 YYNGEE. Here the CDR3 reads CASAPLAGNIQYF. CDR3 sequence (DNA): TGTGCCAGCGCTCCACTAGCGGGAAACATTCAGTACTTC.

The chain links TRBV5-6 to TRBJ1-1; 7 nucleotides match TRBD1. Germline CDR1 and CDR2: SGHDT and YYEEEE. The V and J ends lost 2 bases and 5 bases, in that order; junction bases with no gene match: 6. The CDR3 has 14 residues. The CDR3 reads CASSFQTGWTEAFF. The DNA for the CDR3 is TGTGCCAGCAGCTTTCAGACAGGGTGGACTGAAGCTTTCTTT.

The V call is TRBV7-3, the J call TRBJ2-1; 7 positions agree with TRBD1. Per the germline V gene, CDR1 is SGHTA and CDR2 is FQGTGA. The CDR3 runs 15 residues. Germline trimming cut 3 bases from V and 2 bases from J; bases unmatched to any gene: 4. The CDR3 DNA follows: TGTGCCAGCAGCTTTGGGACAGTACCCTACAATGAGCAGTTCTTC. The encoded protein is CASSFGTVPYNEQFF.

The chain has TRBV29-1 and TRBJ2-7, with D possibly matching TRBD1 (5 bases). This CDR3 has 13 amino acids. Germline V lookup: CDR1 SQVTM, CDR2 ANQGSEA. Trimming left V 3 bases short and J 2 bases short, with 11 bases between. The CDR3 here is CSVEGPGAYEQYF. Here the CDR3 DNA reads TGCAGCGTTGAGGGGCCCGGTGCCTACGAGCAGTACTTC.

The chain combines TRBV5-5 with TRBJ1-2, with 7 bases aligning to TRBD1. The CDR3 totals 14 residues. V shed 0 bases, J shed 7 bases, and the junction held 6 bases outside the gene matches. Germline lookup yields CDR1 SGHKS and CDR2 YYEKEE (reference sequence). In DNA, the CDR3 is TGTGCCAGCAGCTTGGAAGGGGGCGGCTTTGGCTACACCTTC. Its protein product is CASSLEGGGFGYTF.

DNA for the CDR3: TGTGCCAGCAGCCTGGGGTCGGGCGTCAGTGGCTACACCTTC. It yields the protein CASSLGSGVSGYTF. The chain is built from TRBV9 and TRBJ1-2, with no clear D. This CDR3 contains 14 residues. Germline loops: CDR1 SGDLS, CDR2 YYNGEE. V lost 4 bases and J lost 7, with 17 bases in between.

The V gene is TRBV11-2, the J gene TRBJ1-2; 12 bases match TRBD1. CDR1 SGHAT and CDR2 FQNNGV come from the germline V gene. This CDR3 has 15 amino acids. Trimming at V came to 6 bases and at J to 4 bases, leaving 6 bases not matched to a gene. This chain's CDR3 is CASSWGQGAGYGYTF. The CDR3 DNA follows: TGTGCCAGCAGTTGGGGACAGGGGGCAGGCTATGGCTACACCTTC.

The chain employs TRBV28 and TRBJ2-7; TRBD2 matches at 8 bases. V lost 6 bases, J lost 4 bases, and 8 bases stayed unmatched. The CDR3 is 14 residues long. Germline CDR1 is MDHEN and CDR2 is SYDVKM. The CDR3 DNA reads as TGTGCCAGCAGCAACAGCGGGAGTAGGTACGAGCAGTACTTC. Amino acids: CASSNSGSRYEQYF.

The table lists this clone with a count of one. The chain couples TRBV7-9 to TRBJ2-5, with TRBD2 as a possible D gene (5 bases). The DNA end is more similar to TRBJ2-7, so the J call may be wrong. CDR3 length: 14 residues. Germline V CDR1 and CDR2: SEHNR, FQNEAQ (reference sequence). The chain's CDR3 is CASSERGPYYEQYF. The CDR3 DNA is TGTGCCAGCAGCGAACGCGGGCCATACTACGAGCAGTACTTC.

The rearrangement links TRBV6-1 to TRBJ1-2; D is ambiguous. The CDR3 is made up of 14 amino acids. The germline V gene has CDR1 MNHNS and CDR2 SASEGT. Trimming took off 5 bases at V and 5 bases at J, with 15 bases between the two ends. The CDR3 here is CASSLGLGSYGYTF. The CDR3 DNA sequence: TGTGCCAGCAGTCTGGGGTTGGGGTCATATGGCTACACCTTC.

The rearrangement joins TRBV7-9 to TRBJ1-1; D is possibly TRBD1 (5 bases). This CDR3 has 15 residues. From germline, CDR1 is SEHNR and CDR2 FQNEAQ (reference sequence). V dropped 5 bases and J dropped 1 base, with 14 bases sitting between them. The CDR3 region has the DNA TGTGCCAGCAGCCGGTCCCGCGGACAGAACACTGAAGCTTTCTTT. Its protein is CASSRSRGQNTEAFF.